The 10 T cell receptor beta chains given below trace back to one sample, sequenced in a study of shared clonotypes between healthy human individuals. Sequencing used immunoSEQ multiplex PCR; TCRdb keeps in-frame clones, though not all of them. The sample includes over 1.4 million clones, roughly 96% of them seen just once. The sample consisted of naive CD4+ T cells sorted from blood. As for subset: CD45RA+ positively selected. All receptors derive from a man between 25 and 39 years old in good health.

The V gene is TRBV5-8, the J gene TRBJ2-3; 7 bases are a match to TRBD2. CDR1 is SGHTS, CDR2 YDEGEE, per germline. The CDR3 sequence is 18 residues long. V shed 0 bases and J 7 bases; nucleotides not matched to a gene: 17. The CDR3 here is CASSLARGRGGPTYTQYF. CDR3 bases: TGTGCCAGCAGCTTGGCACGGGGCCGGGGAGGGCCTACATATACGCAGTATTTT.

The CDR3 sequence: CASGPGGPTGELFF. The CDR3 nucleotides read TGTGCCAGCGGGCCGGGAGGGCCCACCGGGGAGCTGTTTTTT. The rearrangement joins TRBV2 to TRBJ2-2, with TRBD2 identical over 8 bases. This CDR3 contains 14 residues. V dropped 8 bases and J dropped 4; count of bases not matched to a gene: 6. Germline CDR1 is SNHLY and CDR2 is FYNNEI.

The J gene is TRBJ1-2, the V gene TRBV18; D not resolved. Deletions cut 0 bases from V and 5 bases from J, with 10 bases between. Germline assignment: CDR1 KGHSH and CDR2 LQKENI. There are 14 residues in the CDR3. The CDR3 coding sequence is TGTGCCAGCTCACCACCGGTGCAGGCTTATGGCTACACCTTC. Its translation: CASSPPVQAYGYTF.

This sequence joins TRBV5-1 and TRBJ2-5; 9 bases are a match to TRBD2. CDR3 length equals 15 residues. CDR1 SGHRS and CDR2 YFSETQ come from the germline V gene. Trimming cost V 4 bases and J 5 bases; bases outside gene matches: 9. CDR3 residues: CASSRMAGGPETQYF. The CDR3 DNA is TGCGCCAGCAGCCGGATGGCGGGAGGGCCGGAGACCCAGTACTTC.

This chain uses TRBV11-2 with TRBJ2-3; D is perhaps TRBD1 or TRBD2 (5 bases each). CDR1 is SGHAT and CDR2 is FQNNGV in the germline V gene. Trimming left V 1 base short and J 3 bases short, with 11 bases between. The CDR3 spans 15 residues. The CDR3 nucleotides are TGTGCCAGCAGCTTAGTGGTGGGGGTGACAGATACGCAGTATTTT. This translates into CASSLVVGVTDTQYF. The full variable domain, in which reference TRBV11-2 and TRBJ2-3 provide the parts outside the CDR3, is EAGVAQSPRYKIIEKRQSVAFWCNPISGHATLYWYQQILGQGPKLLIQFQNNGVVDDSQLPKDRFSAERLKGVDSTLKIQPAKLEDSAVYLCASSLVVGVTDTQYFGPGTRLTVL.

The chain is built from TRBV5-4 and TRBJ2-5; D unresolved. V shed 1 base and J shed 4 bases, with 11 bases lying between them. The CDR3 spans 14 residues. Per the germline V gene, CDR1 is SGHNT and CDR2 is YYREEE (reference sequence). CDR3 amino acids: CASSLPLIRETQYF. CDR3 in DNA: TGTGCCAGCAGCTTGCCCTTGATAAGAGAGACCCAGTACTTC.

The V gene is TRBV28, the J gene TRBJ2-6; D is possibly TRBD2 (5 bases). The length of the CDR3 is 18 residues. V lost 2 bases, J lost 4 bases, and 18 bases lay in between. The germline CDR1 and CDR2 sequences are MDHEN and SYDVKM. Written as DNA, the CDR3 is TGTGCCAGCAGTTTAAATAGCCGGGGTGGGGTCGGGGCCAACGTCCTGACTTTC. Amino acids: CASSLNSRGGVGANVLTF.

The chain has TRBV6-1 and TRBJ2-5; 7 bases match TRBD2. The CDR3 has 14 amino acids. Germline trimming cut 2 bases from V and 4 bases from J; bases unmatched to any gene: 4. Per germline, CDR1 MNHNS and CDR2 SASEGT. The CDR3 sequence: CASSESERGETQYF. The CDR3 bases are TGTGCCAGCAGTGAATCGGAGCGGGGAGAGACCCAGTACTTC.

Only a few counts were recorded for this clone. The sample contains more than one DNA sequence encoding this CDR3. This chain connects TRBV7-9 to TRBJ1-5, with 7 bases that match TRBD1. This CDR3 is built from 13 residues. The J segment lost 6 bases and the V segment lost 4 bases, leaving 3 bases of the junction unmatched. Germline-derived CDR1 and CDR2 are SEHNR and FQNEAQ (reference sequence). The CDR3 DNA sequence: TGTGCCAGCAGCTCTCAGGGGGGTCAGCCCCAGCATTTT. Its translation: CASSSQGGQPQHF.

CDR3 coding DNA: TGTGCCAGCAGCACGAGAACCGGGACTAGCGGGTACCACGAGCAGTACTTC. Translated: CASSTRTGTSGYHEQYF. V and J are TRBV9 and TRBJ2-7, with TRBD2 matching 12 bases. CDR3 length equals 17 residues. Germline trimming cut 4 bases from V and 5 bases from J; bases unmatched to any gene: 13. CDR1 is SGDLS, CDR2 YYNGEE, per germline.